The sequence of this T cell receptor beta chain was determined in a study of shared clonotypes between healthy human individuals. This clone was counted between two and nine times. Naive CD8 cells were CD45RO-negative, positively selected for CCR7, excluding terminally differentiated effector memory CD45RA+ cells. Only in-frame clones appear in the TCRdb table, and some are missing; sequencing was by immunoSEQ multiplex PCR. The table records 550,000 to 650,000 clones, about 96% of them present only once. Material for sequencing was naive CD8+ T cells sorted from blood. The TCR originated in a woman aged 30 to 39 in good health.

The CDR3 DNA reads TGTGCCAGTAGTGAAGGGAACACTGAAGCTTTCTTT. Residues: CASSEGNTEAFF. The J gene is TRBJ1-1, the V gene TRBV19; no reliable D call. The CDR3 runs to 12 residues. The ends were cut back, 5 bases at V and 1 base at J, with 5 bases in the middle. Germline V gives CDR1 LNHDA, CDR2 SQIVND (reference sequence).